This TCR beta chain appears in the sequencing data of a study of blood T cell repertoires in COVID-19. Whole-study context: Italy, Spain and the United States were the sources of the convalescent and acute COVID-19 samples. Sources were T cells, B-cell-depleted T cells, or PBMCs; the material itself was cDNA or gDNA.

Assay used: immunoSEQ multiplex PCR; TCRdb lists only in-frame clones, some missing. The sample contains fewer than 300,000 clones, 82% of which appear only once. The CDR3 extends over 16 amino acids. The junction had 10 bases not matched to a gene; V was cut back by 5 bases and J by 3 bases. Germline-derived CDR1 and CDR2 are SGHNT and YENEEA. The participants were between roughly 18 and 100 years old and came from under 25 US areas. Participant reports of clinical history set cohort assignment. This chain joins TRBV11-3 and TRBJ2-3; 8 positions match TRBD2. The sequenced material came from PBMCs or T cells enriched from blood (not recorded which). The clonotype comes from a man aged 35 to 55 who had been exposed to COVID-19. The CDR3 loop reads CASSNQAGVGTDTQYF. CDR3 sequence (DNA): TGTGCCAGCAGCAACCAAGCGGGAGTCGGGACAGATACGCAGTATTTT.